These 15 T cell receptor beta chains were sequenced from one sample in a study of T cell responses to AZD1222 COVID-19 vaccine. Produced via immunoSEQ multiplex PCR; TCRdb's table is partial and in-frame only. The sample carries roughly 120,000 clones, approximately 91% recorded once. Material: peripheral blood, obtained on day 0 of AZD1222 vaccination. Receptors were obtained from an adult in good health.

CDR3: CASSPGKGPTNEKLFF. The CDR3 DNA is TGTGCCAGCAGCCCCGGTAAGGGCCCAACTAATGAAAAACTGTTTTTT. V gene TRBV5-4 combines with J gene TRBJ1-4; D is ambiguous. The length of the CDR3 is 16 residues. Trimming took 4 bases from V and 0 from J, leaving 13 bases between them. The V gene's germline CDR1 is SGHNT and CDR2 YYREEE (reference sequence).

This clone was counted once. The chain links TRBV19 to TRBJ1-1, with 8 bases identical to TRBD1. Trimming removed 6 bases from V and 5 bases from J; junction bases left unmatched: 5. This CDR3 region has 13 residues. Germline lookup yields CDR1 LNHDA and CDR2 SQIVND (reference sequence). CDR3 loop: CASSQGALTEAFF. The CDR3 DNA follows: TGTGCCAGTAGCCAGGGGGCTTTGACTGAAGCTTTCTTT.

The rearrangement links TRBV7-8 to TRBJ2-3; D not certain. The CDR3 sequence is 15 residues long. In germline, CDR1 is SGHVS, CDR2 FQNEAQ. V was shortened by 1 base and J by 5 bases, with 13 bases between the two germline ends. CDR3 in amino acids: CASSLEARPGDTQYF. Here the CDR3 DNA reads TGTGCCAGCAGCTTAGAGGCCAGGCCTGGAGATACGCAGTATTTT.

The V and J genes are TRBV7-2 and TRBJ1-1, with no clear D. This CDR3 is 15 amino acids long. The V end was cut by 6 bases, the J end by 1 base, with 15 bases between. Germline V gene sequence: CDR1 SGHTA, CDR2 FQGNSA. CDR3 DNA sequence: TGTGCCAGCAGTCCCGGACTGAGACCGAACACTGAAGCTTTCTTT. Translated: CASSPGLRPNTEAFF. Filled out from reference TRBV7-2 and TRBJ1-1, the complete variable domain reads GAGVSQSPSNKVTEKGKDVELRCDPISGHTALYWYRQSLGQGLEFLIYFQGNSAPDKSGLPSDRFSAERTGGSVSTLTIQRTQQEDSAVYLCASSPGLRPNTEAFFGQGTRLTVV.

The V and J genes are TRBV3-1 (or the pseudogene TRBV3-2) and TRBJ1-1; no definite D call. Per germline, CDR1 LGHDT and CDR2 YNNKEL (reference sequence). The ends were cut back, 2 bases at V and 11 bases at J, with 15 bases in the middle. The length of the CDR3 is 13 residues. Written as DNA, the CDR3 is TGTGCCAGCAGCCAAAGTACCACCTCTAGGGCTTTCTTT. It translates to CASSQSTTSRAFF.

This clone was counted only a few times. The J gene is TRBJ1-3, the V gene TRBV7-2; 7 bases line up with TRBD1. CDR3 size: 14 residues. CDR1 and CDR2 (germline): SGHTA, FQGNSA. J lost 2 bases, V lost 3 bases, and 1 base had no gene match. The CDR3 loop reads CASSFRGTGNTIYF. The CDR3 nucleotides are TGTGCCAGCAGCTTCAGGGGGACTGGAAACACCATATATTTT.

This clone has only a few counts. This chain connects TRBV3-1 (or the pseudogene TRBV3-2) to TRBJ1-2; possible D gene TRBD1, 5 bases. Trimming stripped 7 bases from V and 3 bases from J, with 15 bases between. The CDR3 contains 14 residues. Per germline, CDR1 LGHDT and CDR2 YNNKEL (reference sequence). In DNA, the CDR3 is TGTGCCAGCACCCGGGCAGGAGGGGACTATGGCTACACCTTC. Protein: CASTRAGGDYGYTF.

The chain joins TRBV28 to TRBJ2-5; 7 bases line up with TRBD1. Germline V CDR1 and CDR2: MDHEN, SYDVKM. The CDR3 runs to 16 residues. J lost 5 bases, V lost 5 bases, and 14 bases had no gene match. The CDR3 DNA sequence: TGTGCCAGCAGTCTCCGGGACAGCCCTTTACGGGAGACCCAGTACTTC. Translation gives CASSLRDSPLRETQYF. Drawing the rest from reference TRBV28 and TRBJ2-5, the complete variable domain is DVKVTQSSRYLVKRTGEKVFLECVQDMDHENMFWYRQDPGLGLRLIYFSYDVKMKEKGDIPEGYSVSREKKERFSLILESASTNQTSMYLCASSLRDSPLRETQYFGPGTRLLVL.

The chain is built from TRBV20-1 and TRBJ1-5, with 12 positions matching TRBD1. Germline CDR1 reads DFQATT; CDR2 reads SNEGSKA (reference sequence). Trimming cost V 3 bases and J 7 bases; bases outside gene matches: 10. The CDR3 runs to 16 residues. CDR3 loop: CSASLGTGGDGQPQHF. The CDR3 bases are TGCAGTGCTAGTCTCGGGACAGGGGGCGATGGGCAGCCCCAGCATTTT.

The CDR3 spells CASRLSGTAGTDTQYF. The CDR3 coding sequence is TGTGCCAGCAGACTCAGCGGGACAGCCGGCACAGATACGCAGTATTTT. The J gene is TRBJ2-3, the V gene TRBV7-2; either TRBD1 or TRBD2 may fit D (7 bases each). Germline CDR1 and CDR2: SGHTA and FQGNSA. This CDR3 has 16 amino acids. V was trimmed by 6 bases and J by 1 base, leaving 17 bases between them.

The chain employs TRBV14 and TRBJ2-7; D is possibly TRBD1 (6 bases). The CDR3 runs to 16 residues. V lost 0 bases, J lost 1 base, and 13 bases lay in between. CDR1 is SGHDN and CDR2 is FVKESK in the germline V gene. This chain's CDR3 is CASSQDFQGWSYEQYF. CDR3 DNA sequence: TGTGCCAGCAGCCAAGATTTCCAGGGGTGGTCCTACGAGCAGTACTTC.

The chain has TRBV4-2 and TRBJ1-4; TRBD1 might be the D (5 bases). Per the germline V gene, CDR1 is LGHNA and CDR2 is YNFKEQ. The CDR3 sequence is 14 residues long. Trimming stripped 6 bases from V and 8 bases from J, with 16 bases between. CDR3 loop: CASSPDAGGEKLFF. CDR3 in DNA: TGTGCCAGCAGTCCCGACGCGGGGGGGGAAAAACTGTTTTTT.

The V call is TRBV25-1, the J call TRBJ2-7, with D maybe TRBD1 (6 bases). Germline CDR1 and CDR2: MGHDK and SYGVNS. The CDR3 extends over 16 amino acids. V was cut by 0 bases and J by 0 bases, with 12 bases left in between. In DNA form, the CDR3 reads TGTGCCAGCAGTGAATATACAGGGAGCCTCTCCTACGAGCAGTACTTC. Its translation: CASSEYTGSLSYEQYF.

In DNA form, the CDR3 reads TGTGCCAGCAGTGAAAGGAGGGCAACTAATGAAAAACTGTTTTTT. Translating gives CASSERRATNEKLFF. The J gene is TRBJ1-4, the V gene TRBV6-1, with D unclear. V dropped 2 bases and J dropped 0 bases, with 7 bases sitting between them. This CDR3 spans 15 amino acids. Germline CDR1 is MNHNS and CDR2 is SASEGT.

CDR3 sequence: CASSLQGPEKLFF. For the CDR3, the DNA is TGTGCCAGCAGCTTACAGGGGCCTGAAAAACTGTTTTTT. The J gene is TRBJ1-4, the V gene TRBV11-2; tentatively, D is TRBD1 (6 bases). The length of the CDR3 is 13 residues. The germline gives CDR1 SGHAT, CDR2 FQNNGV. Deletions cut 2 bases from V and 7 bases from J, with 8 bases between.